A single sample is the source of the 12 T cell receptor beta chains below, sequenced in a study of blood T cell repertoires in COVID-19 (dated by TCRdb to about 2020). Library construction relied on the immunoSEQ multiplex PCR assay. What TCRdb holds here is the immuneACCESS table cut down to in-frame rearrangements. Part of the clones is not present; checked against another copy, under half of the missing clones reflect an unresolved V gene, and the others are unexplained. This sample holds fewer than 300,000 clones; approximately 84% were observed only once. Together, the top ten hold 9.5% to 13% of the sample. Material: peripheral blood. The receptors were sampled from a man aged 50 to 60 with COVID-19, enrolled during active disease.

This chain links TRBV19 with TRBJ2-5; 9 bases fit TRBD1. The CDR3 is 15 residues long. V was clipped by 6 bases and J by 1 base; unmatched bases: 6. Germline V CDR1 and CDR2: LNHDA, SQIVND (reference sequence). The CDR3 loop is CASSRGQGLQETQYF. In DNA form, the CDR3 reads TGTGCCAGTAGCCGGGGACAGGGCCTCCAAGAGACCCAGTACTTC.

The V call is TRBV29-1, the J call TRBJ2-7, with 9 bases fitting TRBD1. CDR3 length: 14 residues. Germline V CDR1 and CDR2: SQVTM, ANQGSEA. Trimming cost V 3 bases and J 3 bases; bases outside gene matches: 6. The CDR3 nucleotides are TGCAGCGTTGAGGGACAGGGCCCAATCTACGAGCAGTACTTC. Its protein is CSVEGQGPIYEQYF.

The J gene is TRBJ1-1, the V gene TRBV5-1; D is unclear. The CDR3 length is 14 residues. Trimming pared 4 bases from V and 1 base from J, leaving 11 bases between. Germline V CDR1 and CDR2: SGHRS, YFSETQ. The DNA for the CDR3 is TGCGCCAGCAGCATACGGGCGGGGAACACTGAAGCTTTCTTT. Residues: CASSIRAGNTEAFF.

This chain joins TRBV6-4 and TRBJ1-6; a weak D match, TRBD1 (6 bases). From germline, CDR1 is MRHNA and CDR2 SNTAGT. The CDR3 covers 14 residues. V was pared by 3 bases and J by 6 bases, with 9 bases between. The CDR3 DNA is TGTGCCAGCAGTGAGGGGACACCTAATTCACCCCTCCACTTT. Its protein is CASSEGTPNSPLHF.

The V call is TRBV11-2, the J call TRBJ2-7, with D possibly matching TRBD1 (6 bases). The CDR3 consists of 15 residues. The ends were cut back, 5 bases at V and 3 bases at J, with 17 bases in the middle. Germline lookup yields CDR1 SGHAT and CDR2 FQNNGV. The CDR3 region is CASSPRGQRFYEQYF. CDR3 sequence (DNA): TGTGCCAGCAGCCCCCGAGGACAGAGATTCTACGAGCAGTACTTC.

The rearrangement joins TRBV11-2 to TRBJ2-3, with TRBD2 matching over 7 bases. J lost 4 bases, V lost 0 bases, and 4 bases had no gene match. This CDR3 region has 15 residues. Germline loops: CDR1 SGHAT, CDR2 FQNNGV. The CDR3 sequence: CASSLDGRGSDTQYF. The CDR3, as DNA: TGTGCCAGCAGCTTAGATGGGAGGGGATCAGATACGCAGTATTTT.

The J gene is TRBJ2-3, the V gene TRBV6-2 or TRBV6-3; D is ambiguous. The V end was cut by 4 bases, the J end by 3 bases, with 11 bases between. This CDR3 has 14 amino acids. Looked up from germline, CDR1 is MNHEY and CDR2 is SVGEGT. The CDR3 bases are TGTGCCAGCAGTTCACTGATAGAAACAGATACGCAGTATTTT. Amino acid sequence: CASSSLIETDTQYF.

This chain uses TRBV7-2 with TRBJ2-5; D ambiguous. The CDR3 loop spans 15 amino acids. Germline V gene sequence: CDR1 SGHTA, CDR2 FQGNSA. V shed 1 base and J shed 0 bases, with 9 bases lying between them. CDR3 residues: CASSLVPQNQETQYF. The CDR3 DNA follows: TGTGCCAGCAGCTTAGTTCCACAAAACCAAGAGACCCAGTACTTC. The full variable domain, rest sourced from reference TRBV7-2 and TRBJ2-5, is GAGVSQSPSNKVTEKGKDVELRCDPISGHTALYWYRQSLGQGLEFLIYFQGNSAPDKSGLPSDRFSAERTGGSVSTLTIQRTQQEDSAVYLCASSLVPQNQETQYFGPGTRLLVL.

This clone was seen just once. The V gene is TRBV25-1, the J gene TRBJ1-2, with TRBD1 identical over 8 bases. The CDR3 sequence is 13 residues long. Germline V gene data show CDR1 as MGHDK and CDR2 as SYGVNS. V lost 3 bases and J lost 7; bases outside the gene matches: 4. CDR3 amino acids: CASSDDRGTGYTF. CDR3 DNA sequence: TGTGCCAGCAGTGATGACAGGGGTACTGGCTACACCTTC.

The chain uses TRBV4-1 and TRBJ2-2; 7 bases line up with TRBD2. This CDR3 region has 16 residues. The trim removed 2 bases at V and 4 bases at J, leaving 7 bases unmatched. Germline CDR1 is MGHRA and CDR2 is YSYEKL. CDR3 protein: CASSQPGTTSTGELFF. CDR3 sequence (DNA): TGCGCCAGCAGCCAACCCGGGACTACGAGCACCGGGGAGCTGTTTTTT.

V usage is TRBV18 and J usage is TRBJ2-5, with D hard to call. The CDR3 sequence is 15 residues long. CDR1 is KGHSH and CDR2 is LQKENI in the germline V gene. Trimming took off 6 bases at V and 1 base at J, with 15 bases between the two ends. CDR3 region: CASSFFTEVQETQYF. For the CDR3, the DNA is TGTGCCAGCTCCTTCTTCACAGAAGTCCAAGAGACCCAGTACTTC.

This clone was seen just once. The chain couples TRBV5-1 to TRBJ2-1; the match to TRBD1 covers 7 bases. The trim removed 4 bases at V and 3 bases at J, leaving 7 bases unmatched. The CDR3 consists of 15 residues. Germline assignment: CDR1 SGHRS and CDR2 YFSETQ. CDR3 sequence (DNA): TGCGCCAGCAGCCCACGGGACAGTGACTACAATGAGCAGTTCTTC. Translating gives CASSPRDSDYNEQFF.